This paragraph reports one T cell receptor beta chain. This entry is derived from a study of T cell clones after liver transplantation. TCRdb's table, derived via immunoSEQ multiplex PCR, lists solely in-frame clones and lacks some. Among tens of thousands of clones listed, around 70% were seen once. CDR1 is LNHDA and CDR2 is SQIVND in the germline V gene (reference sequence). The V and J ends lost 4 bases and 7 bases respectively, with 19 bases between them. The CDR3 sequence is 16 residues long. The rearrangement uses TRBV19 and TRBJ2-2; D gene uncertain. The sequencing used CD4+ T cells from blood, collected at the 22-month timepoint. The TCR was taken from a human patient who received a liver transplant. Some T cells may have come from the graft donor. CDR3 nucleotides: TGTGCCAGTAGTAGGGCCCCCCGGACGGTAAACGGGGAGCTGTTTTTT. Protein product: CASSRAPRTVNGELFF.